The 25 T cell receptor beta chains listed next were all sequenced from one sample in a study of blood T cell repertoires in COVID-19. The table came from immunoSEQ multiplex PCR; TCRdb's copy has only in-frame clones and leaves some out. The profile shows 260,000 or so clones, 85% of them singletons. The material sequenced was PBMCs or T cells enriched from blood (not recorded which). The receptors were gathered from a woman aged 45-65 years who had recovered from COVID-19.

V gene TRBV9 combines with J gene TRBJ2-6; maybe TRBD1 (5 bases). Germline lookup yields CDR1 SGDLS and CDR2 YYNGEE. The CDR3 spans 18 residues. V lost 1 base and J lost 0, with 14 bases in between. The CDR3 DNA sequence: TGTGCCAGCAGCGTACAGGGCAGCAAAACCTCTGGGGCCAACGTCCTGACTTTC. Residues: CASSVQGSKTSGANVLTF.

The V call is TRBV11-1, the J call TRBJ2-7, with TRBD2 matching over 7 bases. The CDR3 totals 15 residues. Germline lookup yields CDR1 SGHAT and CDR2 FQDESV (reference sequence). Trimming cost V 4 bases and J 2 bases; bases outside gene matches: 8. The CDR3 DNA reads as TGTGCCAGCAGCTCAACCCTGGGGGGGGCCTACGAGCAGTACTTC. Residues: CASSSTLGGAYEQYF.

V is TRBV6-5 and J is TRBJ1-5, with D maybe TRBD1 (5 bases). Looked up from germline, CDR1 is MNHEY and CDR2 is SVGAGI. V lost 4 bases to trimming and J lost 1 base, with 14 bases between them. This CDR3 is built from 16 residues. The CDR3 coding sequence is TGTGCCAGCAGTTCGATACACAGGTACAGCAATCAGCCCCAGCATTTT. Protein: CASSSIHRYSNQPQHF.

This clone appeared once. The genes are TRBV3-1 (or the pseudogene TRBV3-2) and TRBJ1-4; D may be TRBD1 (6 bases). The CDR3 extends over 13 amino acids. Trimming removed 1 base from V and 8 bases from J, with 8 bases in between. Germline V CDR1 and CDR2: LGHDT, YNNKEL (reference sequence). In DNA form, the CDR3 reads TGTGCCAGCAGCCAAGGTGGGACAGAAAAACTGTTTTTT. Its translation is CASSQGGTEKLFF.

V gene TRBV5-1 combines with J gene TRBJ1-6; a possible D gene is TRBD1 (5 bases). Germline V gene sequence: CDR1 SGHRS, CDR2 YFSETQ. The V gene lost 0 bases and the J gene lost 8 bases, with 15 bases spanning the gap. The CDR3 is made up of 16 amino acids. CDR3 protein: CASSLGQLFVDSPLHF. In DNA, the CDR3 is TGCGCCAGCAGCTTGGGACAGTTGTTTGTGGATTCACCCCTCCACTTT.

Here the CDR3 reads CAWGLAGEVGEQFF. The CDR3 coding sequence is TGTGCCTGGGGACTAGCGGGAGAGGTGGGTGAGCAGTTCTTC. The V and J genes are TRBV30 and TRBJ2-1, with TRBD2 matching over 13 bases. CDR1 and CDR2 from the germline V gene are GTSNPN and SVGIG (reference sequence). CDR3 size: 14 residues. J lost 9 bases, V lost 5 bases, and 7 bases had no gene match.

The chain combines TRBV9 with TRBJ2-1, with TRBD2 matching 8 bases. V shed 3 bases, J shed 1 base, and the junction held 6 bases outside the gene matches. This CDR3 has 16 residues. Germline V gene data show CDR1 as SGDLS and CDR2 as YYNGEE. The CDR3 bases are TGTGCCAGCAGCGCCCAAATAGCGGGGTCCTACAATGAGCAGTTCTTC. This translates into CASSAQIAGSYNEQFF.

The chain links TRBV9 to TRBJ2-3; no reliable D call. The V gene's germline CDR1 is SGDLS and CDR2 YYNGEE. V shed 3 bases and J shed 0 bases, with 8 bases lying between them. This CDR3 has 14 amino acids. The CDR3 sequence: CASSARPSTDTQYF. CDR3 nucleotides: TGTGCCAGCAGCGCGAGGCCTAGCACAGATACGCAGTATTTT.

This chain joins TRBV11-2 and TRBJ1-1; D gene ambiguous. Germline CDR1 SGHAT, CDR2 FQNNGV. V lost 3 bases and J lost 6, with 11 bases in between. The CDR3 has 13 residues. The CDR3 is CASSFQHRAEAFF. CDR3 nucleotide sequence: TGTGCCAGCAGCTTCCAACACCGGGCTGAAGCTTTCTTT. Full variable domain (outside the CDR3, taken from reference TRBV11-2 and TRBJ1-1): EAGVAQSPRYKIIEKRQSVAFWCNPISGHATLYWYQQILGQGPKLLIQFQNNGVVDDSQLPKDRFSAERLKGVDSTLKIQPAKLEDSAVYLCASSFQHRAEAFFGQGTRLTVV.

The V gene is TRBV5-1, the J gene TRBJ2-3; TRBD2 matches 9 bases. The CDR3 covers 23 residues. Germline V CDR1 and CDR2: SGHRS, YFSETQ. V lost 2 bases to trimming and J lost 3 bases; unmatched junction nucleotides: 28. The CDR3 DNA reads TGCGCCAGCAGCTTCCTCCCGACACTGGAAGGTCCGACAGCGGGAGGTTTTACAGATACGCAGTATTTT. It codes for CASSFLPTLEGPTAGGFTDTQYF.

This clone was counted a few times. This chain uses TRBV5-1 with TRBJ2-6; a possible D gene is TRBD1 (7 bases). CDR1 is SGHRS, CDR2 YFSETQ, per germline. The germline V and J ends were trimmed by 4 bases and 6 bases, with 11 bases remaining between them. The CDR3 length is 14 residues. The CDR3 sequence is CASSGGTAANVLTF. Written as DNA, the CDR3 is TGCGCCAGCAGCGGCGGGACAGCGGCCAACGTCCTGACTTTC.

This chain uses TRBV29-1 with TRBJ1-1; D unresolved. The V gene lost 7 bases and the J gene lost 0 bases, with 12 bases spanning the gap. Germline V CDR1 and CDR2: SQVTM, ANQGSEA. This CDR3 comprises 13 residues. DNA for the CDR3: TGCAGCGCCCTGTGGCAGGTGAACACTGAAGCTTTCTTT. Protein product: CSALWQVNTEAFF.

This clone was recorded a few times. The chain is built from TRBV7-2 and TRBJ1-6; 10 bases map to TRBD1. This CDR3 contains 17 residues. With 1 base clipped from V and 9 bases from J, the junction kept 9 bases outside the gene matches. In germline, CDR1 is SGHTA, CDR2 FQGNSA. The CDR3 DNA sequence: TGTGCCAGCAGCTTAGTATCTTTAAGACAGGGGGCTTCACCCCTCCACTTT. Translating gives CASSLVSLRQGASPLHF.

This clone was counted between two and nine times. The chain carries TRBV2 and TRBJ2-7; 13 bases are a match to TRBD2. The CDR3 loop spans 16 amino acids. In germline, CDR1 is SNHLY, CDR2 FYNNEI. Trimming took 4 bases from V and 5 from J; bases not matched to a gene: 8. CDR3 sequence (DNA): TGTGCCAGCAGTGCAACTAGCGGGAGGGCCTACCACGAGCAGTACTTC. It specifies CASSATSGRAYHEQYF.

The rearrangement joins TRBV5-6 to TRBJ2-7; D call uncertain. The V end lost 4 bases, the J end lost 0 bases, and 17 bases lay between the germline ends. The CDR3 is 16 residues long. Germline CDR1 is SGHDT and CDR2 is YYEEEE. The CDR3 loop reads CASSPLIQLNSYEQYF. The CDR3 coding sequence is TGTGCCAGCAGCCCCCTAATCCAACTTAACTCCTACGAGCAGTACTTC.

CDR3 DNA sequence: TGTGCCAGCAGTTACATCCCACAGGGGGCGAATGAAAAACTGTTTTTT. This codes for CASSYIPQGANEKLFF. This chain connects TRBV6-6 to TRBJ1-4; 9 bases map to TRBD1. CDR1 MNHNY and CDR2 SVGAGI come from the germline V gene (reference sequence). V lost 2 bases and J lost 5; bases outside the gene matches: 6. This CDR3 is built from 16 residues.

This clone came up a few times. The V gene is TRBV10-3, the J gene TRBJ2-1; perhaps TRBD2 as D (6 bases). The CDR3 is 15 residues long. The V end lost 5 bases, the J end lost 5 bases, and 16 bases lay between the germline ends. Per the germline V gene, CDR1 is ENHRY and CDR2 is SYGVKD. The CDR3 DNA reads as TGTGCCATCAGTCATCCGGGACTGGCCAACAATGAGCAGTTCTTC. This sequence encodes CAISHPGLANNEQFF.

This clone was counted a single time. The chain has TRBV5-6 and TRBJ1-6; a weak D match, TRBD1 (6 bases). This CDR3 is built from 15 residues. V gave up 4 bases and J gave up 5 bases, with 13 bases separating them. Germline V lookup: CDR1 SGHDT, CDR2 YYEEEE. Here the CDR3 DNA reads TGTGCCAGCAGCCCACAGGGTTTGGATAATTCACCCCTCCACTTT. Protein sequence: CASSPQGLDNSPLHF. Complete variable domain (other parts from reference TRBV5-6 and TRBJ1-6): DAGVTQSPTHLIKTRGQQVTLRCSPKSGHDTVSWYQQALGQGPQFIFQYYEEEERQRGNFPDRFSGHQFPNYSSELNVNALLLGDSALYLCASSPQGLDNSPLHFGNGTRLTVT.

This chain links TRBV25-1 with TRBJ1-4, with D unclear. This CDR3 contains 14 residues. Trimming shortened V by 1 base and J by 8 bases, and 11 bases separated the two germline ends. Germline CDR1 MGHDK, CDR2 SYGVNS. The CDR3 nucleotides are TGTGCCAGCAGTGAATTTGGCCTCAGGGAAAAACTGTTTTTT. Its translation: CASSEFGLREKLFF.

To note about this clone: Other DNA sequences in this specimen translate into the identical CDR3. The genes are TRBV7-2 and TRBJ2-1; D not certain. Per germline, CDR1 SGHTA and CDR2 FQGNSA. The CDR3 is 15 amino acids. The germline V and J ends were trimmed by 2 bases and 0 bases, with 8 bases remaining between them. The chain's CDR3 is CASSLLSSSYNEQFF. CDR3 nucleotide sequence: TGTGCCAGCAGCTTACTCTCGAGCTCCTACAATGAGCAGTTCTTC.

The V call is TRBV12-3 or TRBV12-4, the J call TRBJ1-1; no reliable D call. V dropped 4 bases and J dropped 0 bases, with 6 bases sitting between them. This CDR3 spans 13 amino acids. The CDR3 bases are TGTGCCAGCAGTTCCCACATGAACACTGAAGCTTTCTTT. It yields the protein CASSSHMNTEAFF.

This chain links TRBV5-1 with TRBJ2-1; no reliable D call. This CDR3 contains 13 residues. Germline CDR1 SGHRS, CDR2 YFSETQ. The germline V and J ends were trimmed by 3 bases and 0 bases, with 4 bases remaining between them. The CDR3 region has the DNA TGCGCCAGCAGCTGGAGCTCCTACAATGAGCAGTTCTTC. It is translated as CASSWSSYNEQFF. Complete variable domain (other parts from reference TRBV5-1 and TRBJ2-1): KAGVTQTPRYLIKTRGQQVTLSCSPISGHRSVSWYQQTPGQGLQFLFEYFSETQRNKGNFPGRFSGRQFSNSRSEMNVSTLELGDSALYLCASSWSSYNEQFFGPGTRLTVL.

This clone was observed once. The chain carries TRBV10-2 and TRBJ2-4; maybe TRBD2 (5 bases). The CDR3 extends over 15 amino acids. Per germline, CDR1 WSHSY and CDR2 SAAADI. V lost 3 bases, J lost 0 bases, and 9 bases lay in between. The CDR3 sequence is CASSDGSAAKNIQYF. In DNA, the CDR3 is TGCGCCAGCAGTGATGGGAGCGCAGCCAAAAACATTCAGTACTTC.

This sequence joins TRBV3-1 (or the pseudogene TRBV3-2) and TRBJ1-5; D is unresolved. V was cut by 5 bases and J by 0 bases, with 8 bases left in between. The CDR3 is made up of 14 amino acids. Germline loops: CDR1 LGHDT, CDR2 YNNKEL (reference sequence). CDR3 region: CASSSLYSNQPQHF. The CDR3 DNA reads TGTGCCAGCAGCTCTCTTTATAGCAATCAGCCCCAGCATTTT.

About this clone itself: The germline gene is not matched at one end of the junction; a read error may be the cause. The rearrangement uses TRBV11-2 and TRBJ1-4; TRBD1 aligns across 8 bases. The CDR3 runs 14 residues. Looked up from germline, CDR1 is SGHAT and CDR2 is FQNNGV. The CDR3 DNA is TGTGCCAGCAGCGTAGACAGGGGACGCGAAAAACTGTTTTTT. Translated: CASSVDRGREKLFF.